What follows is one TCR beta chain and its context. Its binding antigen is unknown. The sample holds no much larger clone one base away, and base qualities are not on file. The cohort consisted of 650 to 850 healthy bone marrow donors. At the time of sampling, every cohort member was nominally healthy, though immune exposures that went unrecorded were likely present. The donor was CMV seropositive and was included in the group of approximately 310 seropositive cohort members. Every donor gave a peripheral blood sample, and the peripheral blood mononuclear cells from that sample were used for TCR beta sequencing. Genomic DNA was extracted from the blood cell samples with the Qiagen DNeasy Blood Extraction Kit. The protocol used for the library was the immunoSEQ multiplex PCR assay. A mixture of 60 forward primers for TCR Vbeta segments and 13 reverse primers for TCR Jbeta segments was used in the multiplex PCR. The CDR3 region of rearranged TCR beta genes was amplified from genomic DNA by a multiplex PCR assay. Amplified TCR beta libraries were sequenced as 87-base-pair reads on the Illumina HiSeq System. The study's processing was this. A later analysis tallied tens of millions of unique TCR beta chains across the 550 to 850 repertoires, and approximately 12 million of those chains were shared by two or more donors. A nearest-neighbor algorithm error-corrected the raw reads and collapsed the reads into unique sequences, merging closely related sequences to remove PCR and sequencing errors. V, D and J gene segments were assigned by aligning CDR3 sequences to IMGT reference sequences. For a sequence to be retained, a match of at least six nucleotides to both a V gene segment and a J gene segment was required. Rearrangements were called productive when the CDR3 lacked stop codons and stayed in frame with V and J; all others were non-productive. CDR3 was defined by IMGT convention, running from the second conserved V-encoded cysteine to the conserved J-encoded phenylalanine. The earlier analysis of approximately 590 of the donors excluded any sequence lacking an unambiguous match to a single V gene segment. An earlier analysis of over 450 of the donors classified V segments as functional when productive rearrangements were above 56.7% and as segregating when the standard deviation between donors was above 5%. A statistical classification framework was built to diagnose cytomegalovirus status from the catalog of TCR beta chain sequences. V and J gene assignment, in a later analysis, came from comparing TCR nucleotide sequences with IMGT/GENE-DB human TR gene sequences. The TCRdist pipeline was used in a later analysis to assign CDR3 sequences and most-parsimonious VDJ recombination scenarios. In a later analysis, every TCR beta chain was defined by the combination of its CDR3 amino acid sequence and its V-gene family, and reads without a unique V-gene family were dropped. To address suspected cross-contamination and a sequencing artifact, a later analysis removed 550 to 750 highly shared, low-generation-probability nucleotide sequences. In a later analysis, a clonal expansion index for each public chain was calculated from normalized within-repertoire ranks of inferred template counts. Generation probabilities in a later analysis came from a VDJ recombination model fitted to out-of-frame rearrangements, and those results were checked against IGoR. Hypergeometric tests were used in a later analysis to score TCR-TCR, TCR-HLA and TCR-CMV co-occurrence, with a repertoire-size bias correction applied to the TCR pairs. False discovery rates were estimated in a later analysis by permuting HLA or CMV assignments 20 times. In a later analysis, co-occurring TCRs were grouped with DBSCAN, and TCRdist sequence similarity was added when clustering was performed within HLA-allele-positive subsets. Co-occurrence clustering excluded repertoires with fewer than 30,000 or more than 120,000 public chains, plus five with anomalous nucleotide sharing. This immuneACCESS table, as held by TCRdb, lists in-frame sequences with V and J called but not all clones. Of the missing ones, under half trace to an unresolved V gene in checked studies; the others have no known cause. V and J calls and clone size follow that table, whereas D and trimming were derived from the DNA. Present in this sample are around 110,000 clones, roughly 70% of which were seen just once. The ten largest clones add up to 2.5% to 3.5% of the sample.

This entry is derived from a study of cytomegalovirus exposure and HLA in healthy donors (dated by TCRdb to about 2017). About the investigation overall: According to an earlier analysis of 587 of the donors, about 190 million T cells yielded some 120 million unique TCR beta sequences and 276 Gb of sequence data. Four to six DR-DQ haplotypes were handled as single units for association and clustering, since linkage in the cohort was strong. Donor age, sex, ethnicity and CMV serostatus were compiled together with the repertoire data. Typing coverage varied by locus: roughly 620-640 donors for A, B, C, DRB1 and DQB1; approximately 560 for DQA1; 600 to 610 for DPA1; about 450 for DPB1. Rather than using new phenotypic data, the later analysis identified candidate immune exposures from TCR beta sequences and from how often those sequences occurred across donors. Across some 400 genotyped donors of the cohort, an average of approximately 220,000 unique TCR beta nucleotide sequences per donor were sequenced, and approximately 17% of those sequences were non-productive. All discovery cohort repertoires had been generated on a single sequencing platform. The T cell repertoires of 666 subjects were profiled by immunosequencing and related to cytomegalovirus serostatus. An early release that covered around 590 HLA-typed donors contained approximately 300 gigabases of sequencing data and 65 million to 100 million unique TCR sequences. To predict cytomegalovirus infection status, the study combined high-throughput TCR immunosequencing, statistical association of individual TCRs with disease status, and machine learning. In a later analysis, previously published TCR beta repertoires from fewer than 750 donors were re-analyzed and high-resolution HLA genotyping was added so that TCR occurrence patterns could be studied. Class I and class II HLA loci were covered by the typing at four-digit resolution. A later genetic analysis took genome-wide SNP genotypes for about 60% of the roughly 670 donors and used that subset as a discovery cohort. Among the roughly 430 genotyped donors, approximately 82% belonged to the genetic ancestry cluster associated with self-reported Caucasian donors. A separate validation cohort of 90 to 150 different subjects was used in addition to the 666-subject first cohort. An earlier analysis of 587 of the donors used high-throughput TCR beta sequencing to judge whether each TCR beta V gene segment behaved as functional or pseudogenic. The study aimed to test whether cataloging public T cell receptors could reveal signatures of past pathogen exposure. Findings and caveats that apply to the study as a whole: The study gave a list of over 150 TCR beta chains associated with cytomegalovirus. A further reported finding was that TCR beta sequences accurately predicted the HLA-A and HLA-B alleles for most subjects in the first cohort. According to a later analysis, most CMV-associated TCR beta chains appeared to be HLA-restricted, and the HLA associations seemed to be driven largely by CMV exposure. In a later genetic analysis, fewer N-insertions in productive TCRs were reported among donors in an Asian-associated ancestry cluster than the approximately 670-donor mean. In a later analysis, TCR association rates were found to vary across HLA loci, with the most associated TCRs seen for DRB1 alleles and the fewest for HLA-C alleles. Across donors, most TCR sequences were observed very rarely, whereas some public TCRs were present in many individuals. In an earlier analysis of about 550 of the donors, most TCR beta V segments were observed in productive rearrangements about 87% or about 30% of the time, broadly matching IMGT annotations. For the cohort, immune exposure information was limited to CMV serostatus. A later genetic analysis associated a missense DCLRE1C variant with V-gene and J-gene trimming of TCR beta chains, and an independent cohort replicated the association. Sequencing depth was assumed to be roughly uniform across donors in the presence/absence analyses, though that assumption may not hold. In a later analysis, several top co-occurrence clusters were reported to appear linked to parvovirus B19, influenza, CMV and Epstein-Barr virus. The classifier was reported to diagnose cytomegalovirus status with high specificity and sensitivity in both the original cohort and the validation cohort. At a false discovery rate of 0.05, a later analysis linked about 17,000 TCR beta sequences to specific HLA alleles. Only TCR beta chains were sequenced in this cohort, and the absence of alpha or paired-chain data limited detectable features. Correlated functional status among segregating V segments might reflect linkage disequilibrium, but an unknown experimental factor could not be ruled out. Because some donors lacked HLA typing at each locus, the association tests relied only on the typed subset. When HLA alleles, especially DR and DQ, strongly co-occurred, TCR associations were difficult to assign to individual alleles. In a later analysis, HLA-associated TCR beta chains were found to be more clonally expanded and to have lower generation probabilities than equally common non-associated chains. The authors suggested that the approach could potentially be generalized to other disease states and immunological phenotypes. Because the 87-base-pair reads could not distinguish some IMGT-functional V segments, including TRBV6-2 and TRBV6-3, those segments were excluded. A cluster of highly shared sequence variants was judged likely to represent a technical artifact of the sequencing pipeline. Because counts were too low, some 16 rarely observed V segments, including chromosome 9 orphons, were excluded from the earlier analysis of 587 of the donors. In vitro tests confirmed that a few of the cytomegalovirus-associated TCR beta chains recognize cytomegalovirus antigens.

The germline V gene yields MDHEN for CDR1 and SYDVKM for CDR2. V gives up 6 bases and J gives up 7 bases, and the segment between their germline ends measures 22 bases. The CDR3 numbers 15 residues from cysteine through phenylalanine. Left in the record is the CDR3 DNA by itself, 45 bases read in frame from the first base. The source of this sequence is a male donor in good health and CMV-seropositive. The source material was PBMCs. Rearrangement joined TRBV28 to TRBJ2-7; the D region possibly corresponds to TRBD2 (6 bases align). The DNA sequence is TGTGCCAGCAGGTCGACAGTGAGGGGAGGATGGGAGCAGTACTTC. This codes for CASRSTVRGGWEQYF.